The 22 T cell receptor beta chains below all came from one sample that was sequenced in a study of T cell responses to AZD1222 COVID-19 vaccine. Data came from immunoSEQ multiplex PCR; TCRdb stores just in-frame clones and leaves some out. The data contain about 150,000 clones, 90% of them seen just once; the ten biggest clones take up 1.5% to 2%. The material was peripheral blood, obtained on day 0 of AZD1222 vaccination. The source of these receptors is an adult in good health.

The chain is built from TRBV15 and TRBJ2-7; 7 bases fit TRBD1. Germline assignment: CDR1 LNHNV and CDR2 YYDKDF (reference sequence). The CDR3 totals 13 residues. After removal of 6 bases from V and 2 bases from J, the junction contained 4 bases not matched to a gene. The CDR3 DNA sequence: TGTGCCACCAGAACGGGACAGACCTACGAGCAGTACTTC. The encoded protein is CATRTGQTYEQYF.

J is TRBJ1-1 and V is TRBV6-5; possible D gene TRBD1, 5 bases. Per the germline V gene, CDR1 is MNHEY and CDR2 is SVGAGI. CDR3 length: 15 amino acids. V gave up 6 bases and J gave up 3 bases, with 17 bases separating them. The CDR3 region has the DNA TGTGCCAGCAGGGGGAGGGGTGCTGGGGACACTGAAGCTTTCTTT. Translating gives CASRGRGAGDTEAFF.

This chain uses TRBV7-2 with TRBJ1-1, with 7 bases aligning to TRBD1. There are 13 residues in the CDR3. Germline CDR1 and CDR2: SGHTA and FQGNSA. With V trimmed by 5 bases and J by 12 bases, 12 bases remained unmatched. The CDR3: CASSRNRQGETFF. CDR3 in DNA: TGTGCCAGCAGCCGGAACCGACAGGGCGAAACTTTCTTT.

The rearrangement uses TRBV27 and TRBJ2-2; either TRBD1 or TRBD2 may supply D (5 bases each). The CDR3 spans 22 residues. Germline V gene sequence: CDR1 MNHEY, CDR2 SMNVEV (reference sequence). Trimming removed 6 bases at V and 1 base at J, with 33 bases between. CDR3 sequence: CASRRKGMGEFTQTQNTGELFF. The CDR3 coding sequence is TGTGCCAGCAGACGGAAGGGAATGGGGGAGTTTACCCAAACCCAGAACACCGGGGAGCTGTTTTTT.

This sequence joins TRBV29-1 and TRBJ2-1, with D perhaps TRBD1 (6 bases). V was trimmed by 2 bases and J by 5 bases, leaving 10 bases between them. The germline gives CDR1 SQVTM, CDR2 ANQGSEA. The CDR3 is made up of 13 amino acids. In nucleotides, the CDR3 is TGCAGCGTTGAAAAGGGACAAAACAATGAGCAGTTCTTC. This sequence encodes CSVEKGQNNEQFF.

The chain has TRBV27 and TRBJ1-5; D uncertain. Between the trimmed V and J ends, which lost 2 bases and 0 bases, there was a span of 8 bases. CDR3 length: 15 residues. Germline loops: CDR1 MNHEY, CDR2 SMNVEV (reference sequence). This CDR3 reads CASSLMGGSNQPQHF. The CDR3 nucleotides read TGTGCCAGCAGTTTAATGGGCGGTAGCAATCAGCCCCAGCATTTT.

This clone was recorded a few times. The chain combines TRBV7-9 with TRBJ2-7; D possibly matches TRBD1 or TRBD2 (5 bases each). This CDR3 contains 15 residues. The V gene lost 5 bases and the J gene lost 3 bases, with 17 bases spanning the gap. CDR1 and CDR2 (germline): SEHNR, FQNEAQ (reference sequence). The CDR3 DNA sequence: TGTGCCAGCAGCCCTATCGGGACGGCGGTCTACGAGCAGTACTTC. The encoded protein is CASSPIGTAVYEQYF.

This chain joins TRBV24-1 and TRBJ2-5, with 9 nucleotides matching TRBD2. The CDR3 length is 15 residues. V was pared by 4 bases and J by 4 bases, with 6 bases of the junction left unmatched. Germline CDR1 reads KGHDR; CDR2 reads SFDVKD. In DNA, the CDR3 is TGTGCCACCAGTGACGTTAGCGGGAGAGGAGAGACCCAGTACTTC. It specifies CATSDVSGRGETQYF.

Only one count was recorded for this clone. The V call is TRBV27, the J call TRBJ1-1; 7 bases map to TRBD1. Trimming cost V 4 bases and J 3 bases; bases outside gene matches: 5. Per germline, CDR1 MNHEY and CDR2 SMNVEV (reference sequence). The CDR3 consists of 14 residues. CDR3 coding DNA: TGTGCCAGCAGTTCGGACAGGTCCTACACTGAAGCTTTCTTT. This codes for CASSSDRSYTEAFF.

The rearrangement links TRBV28 to TRBJ1-6, with 9 nucleotides matching TRBD1. The CDR3 loop spans 15 amino acids. The germline gives CDR1 MDHEN, CDR2 SYDVKM. V was pared by 5 bases and J by 7 bases, with 6 bases of the junction left unmatched. CDR3 sequence reads: CASSPGTGLNSPLHF. The CDR3 DNA reads TGTGCCAGCAGTCCCGGGACAGGGTTGAATTCACCCCTCCACTTT.

The genes are TRBV4-1 and TRBJ1-4; 7 nucleotides agree with TRBD1. In germline, CDR1 is MGHRA, CDR2 YSYEKL. V lost 1 base, J lost 4 bases, and 3 bases stayed unmatched. This CDR3 is built from 15 residues. The CDR3 bases are TGCGCCAGCAGCCAAGTGGACAGGATTAATGAAAAACTGTTTTTT. It yields the protein CASSQVDRINEKLFF.

The V and J genes are TRBV14 and TRBJ2-1; the D gene is possibly TRBD2 (6 bases). V was shortened by 0 bases and J by 3 bases, with 12 bases between the two germline ends. The CDR3 contains 16 residues. Germline V lookup: CDR1 SGHDN, CDR2 FVKESK. The CDR3 loop reads CASSQDFSGGYNEQFF. CDR3 coding DNA: TGTGCCAGCAGCCAAGATTTTAGCGGAGGCTACAATGAGCAGTTCTTC.

The chain couples TRBV19 to TRBJ2-1; 12 bases are shared with TRBD2. The CDR3 totals 15 residues. The J segment lost 2 bases and the V segment lost 7 bases, leaving 3 bases of the junction unmatched. Germline CDR1 is LNHDA and CDR2 is SQIVND (reference sequence). The CDR3 nucleotides read TGTGCCAGTAAAACTAGCGGGAGGACCTACAATGAGCAGTTCTTC. Translated, it gives CASKTSGRTYNEQFF.

J is TRBJ2-5 and V is TRBV4-3, with TRBD1 as a possible D gene (5 bases). The CDR3 contains 13 residues. V lost 5 bases and J lost 2, with 9 bases in between. Germline lookup yields CDR1 LGHNA and CDR2 YSLEER. The chain's CDR3 is CASSSRQQETQYF. DNA of the CDR3: TGCGCCAGCAGCTCCCGACAGCAAGAGACCCAGTACTTC.

This clone was observed a few times. The sample has other DNA sequences that encode this CDR3 too. The chain has TRBV10-3 and TRBJ2-1; TRBD2 matches 7 bases. Germline V lookup: CDR1 ENHRY, CDR2 SYGVKD. The CDR3 has 17 residues. V lost 0 bases to trimming and J lost 4 bases; unmatched junction nucleotides: 9. The CDR3 DNA follows: TGTGCCATCAGTGAGTCCGGGGGGAGGGCTCGGTACAATGAGCAGTTCTTC. Its protein product is CAISESGGRARYNEQFF.

The chain has TRBV7-8 and TRBJ1-3; D gene unclear. Germline assignment: CDR1 SGHVS and CDR2 FQNEAQ. V was pared by 1 base and J by 0 bases, with 13 bases between. The CDR3 loop spans 17 amino acids. The CDR3 region is CASSLVGEPYSGNTIYF. CDR3 DNA sequence: TGTGCCAGCAGCTTAGTAGGAGAACCTTACTCTGGAAACACCATATATTTT.

The chain links TRBV5-8 to TRBJ1-2; a possible D gene is TRBD1 (5 bases). The germline V and J ends were trimmed by 3 bases and 7 bases, with 19 bases remaining between them. The germline gives CDR1 SGHTS, CDR2 YDEGEE. This CDR3 is 15 amino acids long. The CDR3 is CASSSRANRPGGYTF. The CDR3, as DNA: TGTGCCAGCAGCTCCCGAGCGAACAGGCCTGGTGGCTACACCTTC.

The chain has TRBV6-5 and TRBJ1-5; 7 bases fit TRBD1. J was trimmed by 4 bases and V by 4 bases; bases with no gene match: 7. CDR3 size: 15 residues. The germline gives CDR1 MNHEY, CDR2 SVGAGI. CDR3 in amino acids: CASSSQGDGNQPQHF. CDR3 nucleotides: TGTGCCAGCAGTTCGCAGGGGGATGGGAATCAGCCCCAGCATTTT.

The chain couples TRBV14 to TRBJ2-7; the match to TRBD1 covers 9 bases. V was clipped by 4 bases and J by 8 bases; unmatched bases: 9. There are 14 residues in the CDR3. Germline-derived CDR1 and CDR2 are SGHDN and FVKESK. The CDR3 reads CASSPPGQGLKQYF. CDR3 coding DNA: TGTGCCAGCAGCCCGCCGGGACAGGGTCTCAAGCAGTACTTC.

V and J are TRBV3-1 (or the pseudogene TRBV3-2) and TRBJ2-1, with D unclear. Germline-derived CDR1 and CDR2 are LGHDT and YNNKEL (reference sequence). This CDR3 is 13 amino acids long. The ends were cut back, 2 bases at V and 8 bases at J, with 10 bases in the middle. The CDR3 reads CASSQNDRYEQFF. CDR3 in DNA: TGTGCCAGCAGCCAAAATGACCGATATGAGCAGTTCTTC.

The chain couples TRBV5-6 to TRBJ2-3, with 9 nucleotides matching TRBD2. There are 17 residues in the CDR3. Germline V gene sequence: CDR1 SGHDT, CDR2 YYEEEE. Trimming cost V 1 base and J 3 bases; bases outside gene matches: 9. In DNA form, the CDR3 reads TGTGCCAGCAGCTTGCTGGCGGGAGGGCCCGGGACAGATACGCAGTATTTT. Its protein is CASSLLAGGPGTDTQYF.

V is TRBV6-2 or TRBV6-3 and J is TRBJ2-1; no clear D. V shed 0 bases and J shed 12 bases, with 9 bases lying between them. CDR3 size: 12 residues. Germline V gives CDR1 MNHEY, CDR2 SVGEGT. CDR3 sequence: CASSYSGGRQFF. In DNA form, the CDR3 reads TGTGCCAGCAGTTACTCGGGCGGTCGGCAGTTCTTC.